Shown below are 23 T cell receptor beta chains from a single sample sequenced in a study of blood T cell repertoires in COVID-19. Profiling relied on immunoSEQ multiplex PCR, and the TCRdb table lists in-frame clones only, not all of them. The data hold a few hundred thousand clones, with 70% to 90% observed a single time. What was sequenced was peripheral blood. These receptor sequences come from a human donor with COVID-19, enrolled during active disease. The donor label of this sample is uncertain.

This clone was seen a single time. This chain joins TRBV7-2 and TRBJ2-6; the D is unclear. With 5 bases removed from V and 0 bases from J, the gap between germline ends came to 14 bases. CDR1 is SGHTA, CDR2 FQGNSA, per germline. The CDR3 spans 17 residues. This CDR3 reads CASSLLWAFSGANVLTF. The CDR3 bases are TGTGCCAGCAGCCTACTTTGGGCGTTCTCTGGGGCCAACGTCCTGACTTTC.

The rearrangement links TRBV5-1 to TRBJ1-4, with 9 bases aligning to TRBD1. J gave up 6 bases and V 5 bases, and 8 bases lay outside the gene matches. This CDR3 region has 15 residues. The germline V gene has CDR1 SGHRS and CDR2 YFSETQ. The CDR3 DNA reads TGCGCCAGCAGTATACAGGGGGCTTGGGATGAAAAACTGTTTTTT. Protein: CASSIQGAWDEKLFF. The whole variable domain, remainder taken from reference TRBV5-1 and TRBJ1-4, is KAGVTQTPRYLIKTRGQQVTLSCSPISGHRSVSWYQQTPGQGLQFLFEYFSETQRNKGNFPGRFSGRQFSNSRSEMNVSTLELGDSALYLCASSIQGAWDEKLFFGSGTQLSVL.

This chain joins TRBV11-2 and TRBJ1-5, with a possible D match to TRBD1 (6 bases). CDR1 is SGHAT and CDR2 is FQNNGV in the germline V gene. The CDR3 has 15 amino acids. Trimming removed 3 bases from V and 5 bases from J, with 14 bases in between. CDR3 sequence: CASSFDGRGDQPQHF. The CDR3, as DNA: TGTGCCAGCAGCTTCGACGGCAGGGGAGATCAGCCCCAGCATTTT.

This chain joins TRBV5-4 and TRBJ2-1, with TRBD2 matching 7 bases. The trim removed 0 bases at V and 6 bases at J, leaving 3 bases unmatched. This CDR3 comprises 14 residues. The germline V gene encodes CDR1 SGHNT and CDR2 YYREEE (reference sequence). The CDR3 loop reads CASSLEGGVNEQFF. The CDR3 bases are TGTGCCAGCAGCTTGGAGGGAGGGGTCAATGAGCAGTTCTTC. The full variable domain, with the rest looked up from reference TRBV5-4 and TRBJ2-1, is ETGVTQSPTHLIKTRGQQVTLRCSSQSGHNTVSWYQQALGQGPQFIFQYYREEENGRGNFPPRFSGLQFPNYSSELNVNALELDDSALYLCASSLEGGVNEQFFGPGTRLTVL.

CDR3 amino acids: CASSTGTVNNEQFF. The CDR3 nucleotides read TGCGCCAGCAGCACAGGGACAGTAAACAATGAGCAGTTCTTC. The rearrangement links TRBV5-1 to TRBJ2-1; TRBD1 matches at 7 bases. CDR3 length: 14 amino acids. With V trimmed by 4 bases and J by 5 bases, 6 bases remained unmatched. Germline lookup yields CDR1 SGHRS and CDR2 YFSETQ.

In its sample, this clone was seen a few times. J is TRBJ2-5 and V is TRBV18; D not certain. V lost 9 bases and J 3 bases, leaving 14 bases between the germline ends. CDR3 length: 13 amino acids. Per germline, CDR1 KGHSH and CDR2 LQKENI. For the CDR3, the DNA is TGTGCCAGTAGCACCAATCTCGAAGAGACCCAGTACTTC. It is translated as CASSTNLEETQYF.

This rearrangement joins TRBV6-5 to TRBJ1-1; D gene unclear. V was pared by 11 bases and J by 3 bases, with 10 bases between. From germline, CDR1 is MNHEY and CDR2 SVGAGI. There are 11 residues in the CDR3. The CDR3: CAVSRDTEAFF. The CDR3 DNA reads TGTGCCGTAAGTCGGGACACTGAAGCTTTCTTT.

This chain links TRBV10-3 with TRBJ1-5, with TRBD1 matching 7 bases. This CDR3 is 16 amino acids long. V was pared by 0 bases and J by 3 bases, with 5 bases of the junction left unmatched. Germline V gene data show CDR1 as ENHRY and CDR2 as SYGVKD. The CDR3 reads CAISESWDSFNQPQHF. The CDR3 DNA follows: TGTGCCATCAGTGAGTCATGGGACAGCTTCAATCAGCCCCAGCATTTT.

This CDR3 is CASSLGQGWGEQFF. CDR3 in DNA: TGTGCCAGCAGTCTCGGACAGGGCTGGGGTGAGCAGTTCTTC. The rearrangement links TRBV28 to TRBJ2-1; 8 bases are a match to TRBD1. CDR1 is MDHEN, CDR2 SYDVKM, per germline. The CDR3 runs 14 residues. Trimming took 5 bases from V and 9 from J; bases not matched to a gene: 9.

The chain combines TRBV18 with TRBJ1-6; 7 bases line up with TRBD1. Trimming removed 2 bases from V and 8 bases from J; junction bases left unmatched: 9. The germline V gene has CDR1 KGHSH and CDR2 LQKENI. CDR3 length: 16 amino acids. This chain's CDR3 is CASSPNVGQSDSPLHF. The DNA for the CDR3 is TGTGCCAGCTCACCAAATGTGGGACAGTCTGATTCACCCCTCCACTTT.

The chain joins TRBV27 to TRBJ2-3; 7 bases are a match to TRBD2. Germline trimming cut 0 bases from V and 8 bases from J; bases unmatched to any gene: 17. Per germline, CDR1 MNHEY and CDR2 SMNVEV (reference sequence). The CDR3 has 18 residues. CDR3 loop: CASSLSGGALAAKGTQYF. In DNA, the CDR3 is TGTGCCAGCAGTTTATCGGGAGGGGCCCTCGCCGCCAAAGGTACGCAGTATTTT.

The chain has TRBV29-1 and TRBJ2-5; TRBD1 matches 7 bases. CDR1 and CDR2 from the germline V gene are SQVTM and ANQGSEA. The J segment lost 4 bases and the V segment lost 6 bases, leaving 5 bases of the junction unmatched. The CDR3 sequence is 12 residues long. CDR3 residues: CSVDRDRETQYF. The CDR3 DNA sequence: TGCAGCGTAGACCGGGACAGAGAGACCCAGTACTTC.

J is TRBJ1-2 and V is TRBV15; perhaps TRBD1 as D (5 bases). Trimming cost V 2 bases and J 8 bases, with 18 bases left between them. Looked up from germline, CDR1 is LNHNV and CDR2 is YYDKDF (reference sequence). CDR3 size: 15 residues. CDR3 nucleotide sequence: TGTGCCACCAGCAGACCCCCGACAGATCTGCGGGGCTACACCTTC. Its protein product is CATSRPPTDLRGYTF.

V usage is TRBV10-3 and J usage is TRBJ2-3, with 11 bases fitting TRBD2. This CDR3 is 14 amino acids long. Germline CDR1 reads ENHRY; CDR2 reads SYGVKD. With 8 bases clipped from V and 0 bases from J, the junction kept 1 base outside the gene matches. The CDR3 protein is CAIGTSGSTDTQYF. The CDR3 DNA reads as TGTGCCATCGGGACTAGCGGTAGCACAGATACGCAGTATTTT.

V gene TRBV7-2 combines with J gene TRBJ2-3; D remains unclear. V lost 5 bases and J lost 6, with 15 bases in between. Germline V gene lookup returns CDR1 SGHTA and CDR2 FQGNSA. There are 14 residues in the CDR3. CDR3 nucleotide sequence: TGTGCCAGCAGCCCCCCCGGGTCGAGCGATACGCAGTATTTT. Translated: CASSPPGSSDTQYF.

The chain combines TRBV4-3 with TRBJ1-6; 10 bases are a match to TRBD1. With V trimmed by 3 bases and J by 9 bases, 8 bases remained unmatched. CDR3 length: 16 amino acids. The germline CDR1 and CDR2 sequences are LGHNA and YSLEER. The CDR3 loop is CASSQGTGVVSSPLHF. The CDR3 DNA sequence: TGCGCCAGCAGCCAGGGGACAGGGGTGGTCAGTTCACCCCTCCACTTT.

This clone was found a few times. The chain has TRBV6-1 and TRBJ2-2; 7 bases line up with TRBD2. Looked up from germline, CDR1 is MNHNS and CDR2 is SASEGT. The CDR3 is 16 residues long. V was pared by 0 bases and J by 6 bases, with 7 bases of the junction left unmatched. The CDR3 sequence: CASSEASGLAAGELFF. CDR3 DNA sequence: TGTGCCAGCAGTGAAGCATCAGGGCTAGCGGCCGGGGAGCTGTTTTTT.

V usage is TRBV7-2 and J usage is TRBJ2-1; TRBD1 agrees at 7 bases. After removal of 5 bases from V and 5 bases from J, the junction contained 15 bases not matched to a gene. CDR1 and CDR2 (germline): SGHTA, FQGNSA. The CDR3 has 17 amino acids. The chain's CDR3 is CASSHQPGQNLHNEQFF. The CDR3 DNA reads as TGTGCCAGCAGCCACCAACCGGGACAGAACCTTCACAATGAGCAGTTCTTC.

The chain has TRBV29-1 and TRBJ2-7; a weak D match, TRBD1 (8 bases). Germline loops: CDR1 SQVTM, CDR2 ANQGSEA. Trimming left V 6 bases short and J 9 bases short, with 18 bases between. The CDR3 contains 12 residues. CDR3 nucleotide sequence: TGCAGCGTCCAGGGGGCCGAGCGGGGGCAGTACTTC. This encodes CSVQGAERGQYF.

V and J are TRBV18 and TRBJ2-7, with TRBD1 identical over 12 bases. V trimming: 3 bases; J trimming: 5 bases; junction bases outside the gene matches: 8. The CDR3 contains 16 residues. The germline gives CDR1 KGHSH, CDR2 LQKENI. The CDR3 here is CASSPMGQGARDEQYF. CDR3 in DNA: TGTGCCAGCTCACCGATGGGACAGGGGGCTAGGGACGAGCAGTACTTC.

The chain links TRBV2 to TRBJ1-4, with a tentative D call TRBD1 (5 bases). The CDR3 is made up of 15 amino acids. With 1 base removed from V and 6 bases from J, the gap between germline ends came to 12 bases. CDR1 and CDR2 (germline): SNHLY, FYNNEI. The CDR3 DNA sequence: TGTGCCAGCAGTGAAGTAAGGGGATCTCATGAAAAACTGTTTTTT. Encoded protein: CASSEVRGSHEKLFF.

The sample holds one count of this clone. V usage is TRBV9 and J usage is TRBJ1-2; D is uncertain. The CDR3 spans 14 residues. From germline, CDR1 is SGDLS and CDR2 YYNGEE. V lost 3 bases to trimming and J lost 4 bases, with 13 bases between them. In nucleotides, the CDR3 is TGTGCCAGCAGCGGAGGGCAGCCGGCCTATGGCTACACCTTC. This codes for CASSGGQPAYGYTF.

The rearrangement links TRBV30 to TRBJ1-4; a possible D gene is TRBD1 (6 bases). Between the trimmed V and J ends, which lost 5 bases and 0 bases, there was a span of 10 bases. The CDR3 is made up of 14 amino acids. Looked up from germline, CDR1 is GTSNPN and CDR2 is SVGIG (reference sequence). The DNA for the CDR3 is TGTGCCTGGGGAGGGGGAGCAACTAATGAAAAACTGTTTTTT. Translated: CAWGGGATNEKLFF.